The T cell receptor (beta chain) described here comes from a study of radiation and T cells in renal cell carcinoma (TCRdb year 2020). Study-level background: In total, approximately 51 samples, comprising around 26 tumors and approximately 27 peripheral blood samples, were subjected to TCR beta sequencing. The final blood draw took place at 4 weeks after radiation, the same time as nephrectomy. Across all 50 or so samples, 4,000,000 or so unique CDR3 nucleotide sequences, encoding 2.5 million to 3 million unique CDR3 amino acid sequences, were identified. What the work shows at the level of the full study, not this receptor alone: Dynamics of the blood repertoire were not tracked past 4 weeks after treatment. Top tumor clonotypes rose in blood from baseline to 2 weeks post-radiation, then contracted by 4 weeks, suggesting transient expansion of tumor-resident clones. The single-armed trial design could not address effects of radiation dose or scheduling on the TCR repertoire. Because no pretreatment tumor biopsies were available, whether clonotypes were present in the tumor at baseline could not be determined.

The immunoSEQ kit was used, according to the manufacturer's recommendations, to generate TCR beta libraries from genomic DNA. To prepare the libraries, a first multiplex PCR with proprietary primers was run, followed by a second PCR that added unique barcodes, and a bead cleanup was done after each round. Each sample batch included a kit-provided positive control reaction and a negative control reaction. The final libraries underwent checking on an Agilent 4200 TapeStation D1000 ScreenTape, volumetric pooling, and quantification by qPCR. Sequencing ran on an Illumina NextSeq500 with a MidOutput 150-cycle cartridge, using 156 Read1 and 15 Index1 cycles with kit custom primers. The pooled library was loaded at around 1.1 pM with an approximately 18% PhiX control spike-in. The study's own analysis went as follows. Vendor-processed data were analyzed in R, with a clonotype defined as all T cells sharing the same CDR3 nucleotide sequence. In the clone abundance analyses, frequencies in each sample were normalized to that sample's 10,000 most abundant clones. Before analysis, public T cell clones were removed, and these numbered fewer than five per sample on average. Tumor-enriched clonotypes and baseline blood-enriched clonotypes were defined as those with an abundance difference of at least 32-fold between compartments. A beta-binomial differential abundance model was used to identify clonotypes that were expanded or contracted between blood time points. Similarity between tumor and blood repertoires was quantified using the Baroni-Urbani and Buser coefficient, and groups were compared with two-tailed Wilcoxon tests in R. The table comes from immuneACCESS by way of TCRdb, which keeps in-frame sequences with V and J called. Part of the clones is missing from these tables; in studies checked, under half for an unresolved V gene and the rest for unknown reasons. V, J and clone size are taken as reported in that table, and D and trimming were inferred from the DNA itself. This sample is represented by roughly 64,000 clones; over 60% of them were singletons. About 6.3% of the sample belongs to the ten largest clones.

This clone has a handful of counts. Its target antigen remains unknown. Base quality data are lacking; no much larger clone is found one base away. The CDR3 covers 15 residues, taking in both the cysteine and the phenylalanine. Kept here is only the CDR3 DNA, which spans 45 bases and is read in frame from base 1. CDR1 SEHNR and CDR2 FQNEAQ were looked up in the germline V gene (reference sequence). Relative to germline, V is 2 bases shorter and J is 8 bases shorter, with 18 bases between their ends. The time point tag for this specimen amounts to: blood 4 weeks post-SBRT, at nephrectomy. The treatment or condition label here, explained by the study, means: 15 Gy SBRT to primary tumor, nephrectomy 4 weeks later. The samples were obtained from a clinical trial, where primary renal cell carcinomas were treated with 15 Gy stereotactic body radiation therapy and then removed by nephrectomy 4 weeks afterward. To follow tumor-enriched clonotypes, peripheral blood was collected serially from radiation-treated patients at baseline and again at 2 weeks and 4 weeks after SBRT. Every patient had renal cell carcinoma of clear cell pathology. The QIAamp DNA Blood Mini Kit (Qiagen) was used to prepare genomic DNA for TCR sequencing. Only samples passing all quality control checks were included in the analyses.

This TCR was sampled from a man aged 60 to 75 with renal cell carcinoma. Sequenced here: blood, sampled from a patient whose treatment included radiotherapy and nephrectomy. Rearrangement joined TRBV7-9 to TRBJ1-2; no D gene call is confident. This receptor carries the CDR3 CASSLLVGVGAGYTF. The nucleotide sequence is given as TGTGCCAGCAGCTTACTGGTAGGAGTAGGTGCGGGCTACACCTTC.